This TCR beta chain came from a study of blood T cell repertoires in COVID-19 (dated by TCRdb to between 2020 and 2021). Regarding the study in general: Recovered participants in ImmuneRACE Cohort 3 were defined by two consecutive negative NP/OP PCR tests, clearance by a healthcare professional, or resolution of symptoms. Where available, HLA class I and class II types were taken from metadata supplied by the sample provider and were not determined by assay-based typing. The samples were drawn from two sources: the first 160 participants of the ongoing ImmuneRACE study, and 1,000 to 1,500 subjects contributed by 6 global collaborators. A de-identified subject ID, COVID-19 status, age in years and sex were almost always included in the sample metadata. The collaborator samples originated in the United States, Italy and Spain and spanned the acute and convalescent phases of COVID-19. The material from the prospective study consisted of cDNA or gDNA derived from T cells, B-cell-depleted T cells, or PBMCs. The repertoires were released in a freely available public database intended as a resource for research on the immune response to SARS-CoV-2. The dataset comprised deeply sampled blood TCRbeta repertoires from subjects exposed to, actively infected with, or recovered from COVID-19. General study outcomes and caveats: The quantity of clinical and demographic metadata differed by source and by participant and was supplied without curation.

TCRbeta CDR3 regions were amplified from genomic DNA using the immunoSEQ Assay, a bias-controlled multiplex PCR. In the source study's methods: The number of nucleated cells in each sample was estimated from the amplification of reference gene primers within the assay. To quantify the absolute abundance of each unique TCRbeta CDR3 rearrangement, sequence reads were collapsed and filtered. For each sample, productive Simpson clonality was calculated as the square root of Simpson's diversity index across productive rearrangements. As stored in TCRdb, this immuneACCESS dataset retains in-frame rearrangements with V and J assigned. A fraction of the clones does not appear; measured against another copy, unresolved V genes explain less than half of the discrepancy, and the remainder lacks a known reason. The V and J calls and clone size were taken over from that table, and D and trimming were inferred from the DNA. The sample table contains approximately 360,000 clones; only one count was recorded for around 87% of them. Clones ranked in the top ten supply roughly 1.9% of the sample.

In the prospective study, participants were roughly 18 to 95 years old, resided in about two dozen geographic areas of the United States, and were enrolled through a virtual design. Cohort assignment in the prospective study relied on participant-reported clinical history from a screening survey and a study questionnaire. Each participant in the prospective study had whole blood, serum and a nasopharyngeal or oropharyngeal swab collected by mobile phlebotomists. Additional blood draws and questionnaires over an approximately two-month period could optionally be provided by prospective study participants. Before DNA extraction, blood samples from the prospective study were shipped at room temperature or frozen. From its cysteine to its phenylalanine, the CDR3 spans 15 amino acids. The retained sequence is limited to the CDR3, 45 bases, with the frame set at the first base. CDR1 and CDR2 (SGHRS, YFSETQ) derive from the germline V gene. V loses 4 bases, J loses 0 bases, and the germline ends lie 11 bases apart.

In the case of this clone: Its antigen specificity is not known. Base qualities are not at hand, and no much larger clone is one base apart.

The TCR was taken from a man in his forties in a cohort exposed to, infected with or recovered from COVID-19 (not recorded which). The rearranged segments are TRBV5-1 and TRBJ1-3; TRBD1 could be the D gene, as 6 bases match. Material: PBMCs or T cells enriched from blood (not recorded which). The DNA sequence is given as TGCGCCAGCAGCGCGGACAGCCTCTCTGGAAACACCATATATTTT. Its coded protein is CASSADSLSGNTIYF.